The 9 T cell receptor beta chains reported below all come from one sample, sequenced in a study of cytomegalovirus exposure and HLA in healthy donors. Sequencing was performed with immunoSEQ multiplex PCR; in TCRdb, only in-frame clones are kept and a portion is missing. This table holds under 80,000 clones, around 92% found once. Input material: PBMCs. Receptors originate from a woman in her late teens or twenties in good health and CMV-seronegative.

The rearrangement uses TRBV11-3 and TRBJ2-2, with TRBD2 matching over 15 bases. Germline trimming cut 3 bases from V and 7 bases from J; bases unmatched to any gene: 6. Germline CDR1 reads SGHNT; CDR2 reads YENEEA. CDR3 length equals 17 residues. The CDR3 DNA reads TGTGCCAGCAGCTTCGGACTAGCGGGAGGGAAGAGCGGGGAGCTGTTTTTT. The encoded protein is CASSFGLAGGKSGELFF.

This chain uses TRBV29-1 with TRBJ1-1; the D gene is possibly TRBD1 (5 bases). There are 11 residues in the CDR3. Germline V gives CDR1 SQVTM, CDR2 ANQGSEA. V was clipped by 4 bases and J by 5 bases, with 8 bases between them. Written as DNA, the CDR3 is TGCAGCGTTGGAGACAGAACTGAAGCTTTCTTT. Its translation: CSVGDRTEAFF. The variable domain in full, with the rest retrieved from reference TRBV29-1 and TRBJ1-1, is SAVISQKPSRDICQRGTSLTIQCQVDSQVTMMFWYRQQPGQSLTLIATANQGSEATYESGFVIDKFPISRPNLTFSTLTVSNMSPEDSSIYLCSVGDRTEAFFGQGTRLTVV.

V and J are TRBV7-9 and TRBJ2-1; 14 positions match TRBD2. Losses at the gene ends were 4 bases for V and 8 bases for J; bases not matched to a gene: 10. Germline V gives CDR1 SEHNR, CDR2 FQNEAQ (reference sequence). This CDR3 is 17 amino acids long. In DNA form, the CDR3 reads TGTGCCAGCAGCTCAGGACTAGCGGGAGGAAAGGTCTATGAGCAGTTCTTC. Translated, it gives CASSSGLAGGKVYEQFF. Supplemented by reference TRBV7-9 and TRBJ2-1, the full variable domain reads DTGVSQNPRHKITKRGQNVTFRCDPISEHNRLYWYRQTLGQGPEFLTYFQNEAQLEKSRLLSDRFSAERPKGSFSTLEIQRTEQGDSAMYLCASSSGLAGGKVYEQFFGPGTRLTVL.

The V call is TRBV19, the J call TRBJ2-6, with a tentative D call TRBD2 (5 bases). This CDR3 spans 18 amino acids. Germline V lookup: CDR1 LNHDA, CDR2 SQIVND (reference sequence). The germline V and J ends were trimmed by 7 bases and 0 bases, with 19 bases remaining between them. The CDR3 region is CASIARTPPGSGANVLTF. For the CDR3, the DNA is TGTGCCAGTATCGCACGGACTCCCCCTGGCTCTGGGGCCAACGTCCTGACTTTC.

The rearrangement joins TRBV11-2 to TRBJ2-5; maybe TRBD1 (6 bases). The J call may not be correct, given that the DNA end is closer to TRBJ2-7. Germline CDR1 and CDR2: SGHAT and FQNNGV. This CDR3 spans 15 amino acids. The CDR3 nucleotides are TGTGCCAGCAGCTCGACAGGAGGAGGTTTGTACGAGCAGTACTTC. This sequence encodes CASSSTGGGLYEQYF.

The chain employs TRBV7-8 and TRBJ2-7, with 11 bases identical to TRBD1. The CDR3 runs 14 residues. The junction had 2 bases not matched to a gene; V was cut back by 5 bases and J by 2 bases. The germline CDR1 and CDR2 sequences are SGHVS and FQNEAQ. The CDR3 DNA reads TGTGCCAGCAGCAGGGACAGGGGGACCTACGAGCAGTACTTC. Its protein is CASSRDRGTYEQYF.

The chain links TRBV7-2 to TRBJ2-3, with 8 bases that match TRBD2. The CDR3 spans 14 residues. Germline V gives CDR1 SGHTA, CDR2 FQGNSA. V was clipped by 7 bases and J by 1 base; unmatched bases: 4. DNA for the CDR3: TGTGCCAGCACCACGGGGGGGGGCACAGATACGCAGTATTTT. It codes for CASTTGGGTDTQYF.

V gene TRBV7-2 combines with J gene TRBJ1-5; D remains ambiguous. Germline-derived CDR1 and CDR2 are SGHTA and FQGNSA. Trimming took 2 bases from V and 5 from J, leaving 7 bases between them. The CDR3 runs to 13 residues. The CDR3 DNA follows: TGTGCCAGCAGCTTAATCGGGGATCAGCCCCAGCATTTT. Encoded protein: CASSLIGDQPQHF.

The chain uses TRBV19 and TRBJ1-2; 10 bases match TRBD1. Germline V gives CDR1 LNHDA, CDR2 SQIVND (reference sequence). The trim removed 7 bases at V and 4 bases at J, leaving 12 bases unmatched. The CDR3 is made up of 16 amino acids. In DNA, the CDR3 is TGTGCCAGTACCCCAGAGGGGGGACAGGGGCTCTATGGCTACACCTTC. It specifies CASTPEGGQGLYGYTF.